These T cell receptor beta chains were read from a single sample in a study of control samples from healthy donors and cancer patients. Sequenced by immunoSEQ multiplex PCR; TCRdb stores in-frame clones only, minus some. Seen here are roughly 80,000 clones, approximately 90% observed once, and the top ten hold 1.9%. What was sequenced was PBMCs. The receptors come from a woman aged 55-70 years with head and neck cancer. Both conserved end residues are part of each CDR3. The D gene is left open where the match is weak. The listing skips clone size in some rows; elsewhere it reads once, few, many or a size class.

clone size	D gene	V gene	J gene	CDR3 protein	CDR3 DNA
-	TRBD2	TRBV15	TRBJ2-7	CATSRSGSSYEQYF	TGTGCCACCAGCAGGAGCGGGAGCTCCTACGAGCAGTACTTC
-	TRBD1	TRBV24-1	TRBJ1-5	CATSDNRGGQPQHF	TGTGCCACCAGTGACAACAGGGGGGGTCAGCCCCAGCATTTT
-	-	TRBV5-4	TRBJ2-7	CASSLAGRGFEQYF	TGTGCCAGCAGCTTGGCGGGACGGGGGTTCGAGCAGTACTTC
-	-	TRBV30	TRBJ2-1	CAWKGGSNEQFF	TGTGCCTGGAAGGGCGGCAGCAATGAGCAGTTCTTC
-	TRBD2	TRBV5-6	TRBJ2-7	CASSTGLAGFGEQYF	TGTGCCAGCAGCACCGGACTAGCGGGATTCGGCGAGCAGTACTTC
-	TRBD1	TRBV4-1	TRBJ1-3	CASSPNHGQGVSGNTIYF	TGCGCCAGCAGCCCAAACCATGGACAGGGAGTTTCTGGAAACACCATATATTTT
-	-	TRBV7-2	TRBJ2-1	CASSSGTSAYNEQFF	TGTGCCAGCAGCTCCGGGACCTCCGCCTACAATGAGCAGTTCTTC
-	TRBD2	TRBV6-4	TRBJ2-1	CASSEGLAGDEQFF	TGTGCCAGCAGTGAGGGACTAGCGGGAGATGAGCAGTTCTTC
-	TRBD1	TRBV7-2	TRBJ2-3	CASSRTGTTSTDTQYF	TGTGCCAGCAGCAGGACAGGAACAACTAGCACAGATACGCAGTATTTT
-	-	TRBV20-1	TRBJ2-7	CSASMRDEQYF	TGCAGTGCTAGTATGAGAGACGAGCAGTACTTC
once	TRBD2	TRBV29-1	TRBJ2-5	CSVLILQGLAGVFQETQYF	TGCAGCGTCCTGATTTTGCAGGGACTAGCGGGAGTATTCCAAGAGACCCAGTACTTC
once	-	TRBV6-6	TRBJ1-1	CASSHQQGQNTEAFF	TGTGCCAGCAGTCATCAACAGGGCCAGAACACTGAAGCTTTCTTT
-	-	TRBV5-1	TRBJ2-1	CATQPSDGYEQFF	TGCGCCACACAGCCTTCCGACGGGTATGAGCAGTTCTTC
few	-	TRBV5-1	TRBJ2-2	CASSPAGQGNTGELFF	TGCGCCAGCAGCCCTGCGGGGCAGGGAAACACCGGGGAGCTGTTTTTT
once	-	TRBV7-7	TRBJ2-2	CASSPTPLGTSTGELFF	TGTGCCAGCAGCCCCACCCCCCTTGGGACTTCCACCGGGGAGCTGTTTTTT
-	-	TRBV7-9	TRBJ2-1	CASSPGGRFYNEQFF	TGTGCCAGCAGCCCAGGAGGGAGGTTCTACAATGAGCAGTTCTTC